The 16 T cell receptor beta chains given below trace back to one sample, sequenced in a study of blood T cell repertoires in COVID-19. Here immunoSEQ multiplex PCR was the method, and the copy in TCRdb shows in-frame clones only, minus some. The profile shows fewer than 300,000 clones, about 85% of them singletons. Sequenced material: PBMCs or T cells enriched from blood (not recorded which). All receptors come from a woman aged 45-65 years who had recovered from COVID-19.

V gene TRBV7-9 combines with J gene TRBJ1-5, with D hard to call. CDR1 and CDR2 (germline): SEHNR, FQNEAQ (reference sequence). Trimming shortened V by 5 bases and J by 7 bases, and 9 bases separated the two germline ends. The CDR3 spans 12 residues. CDR3 sequence reads: CASSPSSQPQHF. The DNA of the CDR3 is TGTGCCAGCAGCCCCTCGTCGCAGCCCCAGCATTTT.

Regarding this clone: The identical CDR3 is also encoded by other nucleotide sequences in the sample. The V call is TRBV2, the J call TRBJ2-3, with 10 nucleotides matching TRBD1. Germline V CDR1 and CDR2: SNHLY, FYNNEI. V was clipped by 5 bases and J by 2 bases; unmatched bases: 4. This CDR3 is built from 15 residues. CDR3 region: CASSRDRGYTDTQYF. For the CDR3, the DNA is TGTGCCAGCAGTCGGGACAGGGGATACACAGATACGCAGTATTTT.

The gene calls are TRBV5-5 and TRBJ1-5; D not resolved. Trimming removed 0 bases from V and 4 bases from J, with 11 bases in between. CDR3 length equals 15 residues. CDR1 is SGHKS, CDR2 YYEKEE, per germline (reference sequence). For the CDR3, the DNA is TGTGCCAGCAGCTTGGGAGGGAGTAAAAATCAGCCCCAGCATTTT. Amino acids: CASSLGGSKNQPQHF.

The chain joins TRBV30 to TRBJ1-3; D not resolved. With 2 bases removed from V and 0 bases from J, the gap between germline ends came to 8 bases. Per the germline V gene, CDR1 is GTSNPN and CDR2 is SVGIG (reference sequence). The CDR3 consists of 14 residues. CDR3 sequence: CAWSPGLSGNTIYF. The CDR3 coding sequence is TGTGCCTGGAGTCCGGGTCTCTCTGGAAACACCATATATTTT.

V gene TRBV9 combines with J gene TRBJ1-1; 8 nucleotides match TRBD1. Trimming cost V 6 bases and J 1 base; bases outside gene matches: 8. Per germline, CDR1 SGDLS and CDR2 YYNGEE. There are 15 residues in the CDR3. CDR3 loop: CASTTDGTGNTEAFF. The CDR3 DNA is TGTGCCAGCACCACTGACGGGACAGGGAACACTGAAGCTTTCTTT.

The CDR3 here is CASSLGERQPQHF. CDR3 DNA sequence: TGTGCCAGCAGCTTAGGTGAGAGGCAGCCCCAGCATTTT. The chain couples TRBV7-3 to TRBJ1-5; the D is unclear. The CDR3 covers 13 residues. From germline, CDR1 is SGHTA and CDR2 FQGTGA. The V end was cut by 2 bases, the J end by 7 bases, with 9 bases between.

The V and J genes are TRBV24-1 and TRBJ2-1; a weak D match, TRBD2 (5 bases). The CDR3 sequence is 10 residues long. In germline, CDR1 is KGHDR, CDR2 SFDVKD. Trimming left V 12 bases short and J 13 bases short, with 15 bases between. The CDR3 spells CARSSEEQFF. CDR3 in DNA: TGTGCCCGCAGTTCGGAGGAACAGTTCTTC.

The rearrangement links TRBV28 to TRBJ1-6; D uncertain. The V and J ends lost 2 bases and 2 bases respectively, with 13 bases between them. This CDR3 is built from 17 residues. CDR1 and CDR2 from the germline V gene are MDHEN and SYDVKM. The CDR3 region is CASSLPPKSTYNSPLHF. CDR3 bases: TGTGCCAGCAGTTTACCCCCTAAGTCCACCTATAATTCACCCCTCCACTTT.

The CDR3 DNA sequence: TGTGCCAGCAGCTCCCCCCGTCGGGGGAAGGGGGAGACCCAGTACTTC. It is translated as CASSSPRRGKGETQYF. The rearrangement uses TRBV7-8 and TRBJ2-5, with D perhaps matching TRBD2 (6 bases). CDR3 length equals 16 residues. Germline V gives CDR1 SGHVS, CDR2 FQNEAQ. V lost 4 bases to trimming and J lost 5 bases, with 20 bases between them.

In DNA form, the CDR3 reads TGTGCCAGCAGCTCTGACAGGGGTATAGAGACCCAGTACTTC. It translates to CASSSDRGIETQYF. The chain uses TRBV5-6 and TRBJ2-5, with 8 bases matching TRBD1. The V gene end was trimmed by 3 bases and the J gene end by 4 bases; junction bases not matched to a gene: 5. Germline CDR1 is SGHDT and CDR2 is YYEEEE. There are 14 residues in the CDR3.

The rearrangement uses TRBV28 and TRBJ2-6, with a possible D match to TRBD2 (5 bases). Germline CDR1 reads MDHEN; CDR2 reads SYDVKM. The CDR3 contains 18 residues. The V and J ends lost 6 bases and 2 bases respectively, with 20 bases between them. CDR3 bases: TGTGCCAGCAGGTCGACCGGCCCCGAGGGTGCTGGGGCCAACGTCCTGACTTTC. Translation gives CASRSTGPEGAGANVLTF.

This chain joins TRBV18 and TRBJ2-1; 13 bases agree with TRBD2. The CDR3 is made up of 18 amino acids. Trimming at V came to 4 bases and at J to 9 bases, leaving 15 bases not matched to a gene. Germline CDR1 is KGHSH and CDR2 is LQKENI. The CDR3 here is CASSLLGDGTSGISEQFF. In DNA form, the CDR3 reads TGTGCCAGCTCACTCTTGGGGGATGGGACTAGCGGGATCAGTGAGCAGTTCTTC.

The chain carries TRBV7-2 and TRBJ2-3, with a tentative D call TRBD2 (5 bases). Germline loops: CDR1 SGHTA, CDR2 FQGNSA. The V end lost 2 bases, the J end lost 0 bases, and 15 bases lay between the germline ends. The CDR3 totals 17 residues. The CDR3 DNA is TGTGCCAGCAGCTTACTCTTCGGACGGACTAGCACAGATACGCAGTATTTT. It is translated as CASSLLFGRTSTDTQYF.

Details on this clone: The junction departs from germline at one end; a sequencing error may be responsible. The CDR3 DNA reads as TGTGCCAGCAGTGGGGACTTTCGTCTGTTGGACTTC. Translating it yields CASSGDFRLLDF. The chain carries TRBV12-3 or TRBV12-4 and TRBJ2-7, with D perhaps matching TRBD2 (6 bases). CDR3 size: 12 residues.

The chain recombines TRBV30 with TRBJ1-3; 10 bases map to TRBD1. This CDR3 is 15 amino acids long. Trimming took 4 bases from V and 4 from J; bases not matched to a gene: 7. The germline gives CDR1 GTSNPN, CDR2 SVGIG (reference sequence). The CDR3 loop reads CAWTSTGGLGNTIYF. The CDR3 nucleotides are TGTGCCTGGACCTCGACAGGGGGCTTGGGAAACACCATATATTTT.

V gene TRBV27 combines with J gene TRBJ1-5, with D unresolved. This CDR3 comprises 13 residues. Trimming shortened V by 5 bases and J by 10 bases, and 15 bases separated the two germline ends. Germline V gene lookup returns CDR1 MNHEY and CDR2 SMNVEV (reference sequence). This chain's CDR3 is CASSPRAGSPQHF. CDR3 bases: TGTGCCAGCAGTCCCCGTGCGGGCTCACCCCAGCATTTT.